The T cell receptor beta chain under discussion was sequenced for a study of human T cells and chemical hapten exposure. Across the study: Skin on the upper inner arm, roughly 2 cm by roughly 2 cm in size, was sensitized with 2% DPC.

Overall study results and limits: Unchanged with DPC sensitization were TCRs above 1 in 1000 frequency.

V was clipped by 5 bases and J by 5 bases, with 9 bases between them. Germline V CDR1 and CDR2: SQVTM, ANQGSEA. The CDR3 is 11 amino acids. TCRdb reprocessed the RACE reads via MiXCR and lists one record per CDR3 protein. The sample has tens of thousands of distinct CDR3 sequences; 11% to 15% are singletons. This clonotype was seen a few times. Its cognate antigen is unknown. Time point defined: pre-sensitization, week 0. As for treatment: therapeutic diphenylcyclopropenone sensitization with weekly scalp DPC. The chain joins TRBV29-1 to TRBJ2-5, with D unresolved. This TCR derives from a woman between 50 and 59 years old with alopecia areata. Some clones in this sample may be carry-over from other donors' samples. The sample consisted of whole blood, taken in connection with sensitization to the hapten diphenylcyclopropenone (DPC). In DNA, the CDR3 is TGCAGCGTTAGGTTCGCGGAGACCCAGTACTTC. It translates to CSVRFAETQYF.